This TCR beta chain was retrieved from a study of shared clonotypes between healthy human individuals. At the level of the study: The cohort had two women and three men, ages 18 to 49. Per-donor plates numbered three CD4 naive, three CD4 memory, two CD8 naive and one CD8 memory. The study's findings and limits: The authors expected sequencing depth to affect clonotype sharing among donors. Sorted-subset samples were not fully sequenced, rarefaction indicated.

Germline V gene data show CDR1 as MNHNS and CDR2 as SASEGT. The length of the CDR3 is 13 residues. The germline V and J ends were trimmed by 10 bases and 1 base, with 10 bases remaining between them. Profiling relied on immunoSEQ multiplex PCR, and the TCRdb table lists in-frame clones only, not all of them. This table holds almost 750,000 clones, over 55% found once. Remarks on this clone: The antigen is not known.

The sequence was obtained from a woman under 40 in good health. The rearrangement links TRBV6-1 to TRBJ2-2; D is unresolved. Input material: memory CD4+ T cells sorted from blood. Subset defined: CD45RA-negative fraction. This CDR3 reads CAILTRNTGELFF. CDR3 nucleotide sequence: TGTGCCATCTTGACAAGGAACACCGGGGAGCTGTTTTTT.